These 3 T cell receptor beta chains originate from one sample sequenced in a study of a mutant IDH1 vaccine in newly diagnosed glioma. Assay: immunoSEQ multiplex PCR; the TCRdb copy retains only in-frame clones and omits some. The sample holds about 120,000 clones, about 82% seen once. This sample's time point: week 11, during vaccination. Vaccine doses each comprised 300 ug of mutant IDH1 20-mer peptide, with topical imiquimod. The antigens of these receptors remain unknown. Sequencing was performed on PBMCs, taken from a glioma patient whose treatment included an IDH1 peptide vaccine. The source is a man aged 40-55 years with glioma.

In nucleotides, the CDR3 is TGTGCCAGTAGGGAAGCAGGGACAGGGGGCTTTGGGGCCAACGTCCTGACTTTC. It encodes CASREAGTGGFGANVLTF. The chain uses TRBV19 and TRBJ2-6, with 12 nucleotides matching TRBD1. Germline trimming cut 6 bases from V and 3 bases from J; bases unmatched to any gene: 9. CDR1 is LNHDA, CDR2 SQIVND, per germline (reference sequence). The CDR3 covers 18 residues.

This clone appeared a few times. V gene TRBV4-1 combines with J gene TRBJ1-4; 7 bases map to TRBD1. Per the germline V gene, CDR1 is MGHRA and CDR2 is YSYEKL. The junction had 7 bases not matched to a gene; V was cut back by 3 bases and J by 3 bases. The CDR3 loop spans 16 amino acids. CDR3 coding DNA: TGCGCCAGCAGCCATCCAGGGGGGACAGCTAATGAAAAACTGTTTTTT. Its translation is CASSHPGGTANEKLFF.

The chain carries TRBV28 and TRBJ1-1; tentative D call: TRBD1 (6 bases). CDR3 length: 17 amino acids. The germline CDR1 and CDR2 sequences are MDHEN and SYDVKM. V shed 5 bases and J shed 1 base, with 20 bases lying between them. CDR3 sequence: CASSIHQQGRGNTEAFF. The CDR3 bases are TGTGCCAGCAGTATCCACCAGCAGGGGAGGGGGAACACTGAAGCTTTCTTT.